A single T cell receptor (beta chain) is shown here with its context. This clone's antigen is unknown. No much larger clone exists at a distance of one base, and base qualities are not known. The data derive from a study of T cells after posttransplantation cyclophosphamide (dated by TCRdb to 2016 to 2018). With respect to the entire study: The study tracked T cell repertoire reconstitution by TRB sequencing after myeloablative bone marrow transplantation using posttransplantation cyclophosphamide as GVHD prophylaxis. Antigen receptor sequencing was done on samples from some 40 PTCy-treated patients and from about 17 related bone marrow donors of those patients. Blood from every one of the 34 PTCy patients who had 1-year posttransplant specimens underwent TRB sequencing. TRB sequencing was also done on up to 3 additional blood samples from 2 to 5.2 years after transplant in 3 patients, and on pretransplant blood from 4 patients. Because TRA and TRB clonality correlated tightly in some 10 samples, the subsequent TCR analyses were limited to TRB only. Public TRB sequences were compared against a database of over 3,600 sequences linked to responses to pathogens, tumor antigens, self-antigens and alloantigens.

Here is what the overall study found, with its caveats: The TRB repertoires of T cells infiltrating skin or the GI tract showed only limited overlap with the TRB repertoires found in blood. Across fewer than 50 patients, TRB clonality was highly associated with recipient CMV seropositivity and CMV reactivation, and diversity in PTCy patients was similar to diversity in CNI/methotrexate controls. Donor-recipient similarity was low at 1-2 months but increased during the first year, and donor CD8+ memory clones often dominated later blood repertoires.

TRB sequencing used genomic DNA with the immunoSEQ assay at survey resolution or the hsTCRB kit. As for the authors' bioinformatics: The immunoSEQ software handled the initial read processing, while the LymphoSeq R package was used for the repertoire analyses. For each TRB dataset, clonality was calculated as 1 minus normalized Shannon entropy, and the Gini coefficient was computed as well. Phenotypes of unsorted samples were inferred by mapping TRB sequences from sorted subsets of the recipient or donor onto unsorted samples of the same recipient. TCRdb retrieved this table from immuneACCESS and kept in-frame rearrangements only. Not all clones are present; in checked studies, unresolved V genes account for under half, and no reason is known for the remainder. V and J calls and clone size are those listed in that table; D and trimming were worked out from the DNA. For this sample there are about 30,000 clones; about 91% appear just once. The top ten constitute about 0.1% of the sample.

Naive T cells were defined as viable CD3+CD4+ or CD3+CD8+ cells that were CCR7+CD45RA+CD45RO-CD95-CD27+CD28+. Related bone marrow donors provided peripheral blood samples on the day of marrow donation. Peripheral blood and bone marrow mononuclear cells were isolated by Ficoll-Hypaque density centrifugation and cryopreserved. CD4+ and CD8+ T cells, including naive and memory subsets, were sorted by FACS on a FACSAria II. Sequencing was done on a sample of naive CD4+ T cells sorted from blood. This sequence was found in a man aged 25-45 years in good health and a related stem cell transplant donor.

The bases are TGTGCCAGCAGTTTATGGGGAGGCGGGGGGCTCCAAGAGACCCAGTACTTC. It translates to CASSLWGGGGLQETQYF. The receptor chain draws on TRBV28 and TRBJ2-5; the junction holds 8 bases that match TRBD2. The germline V end is reduced by 0 bases and the J end by 1 base; junction bases left unmatched: 7. The CDR3 starts with the cysteine, ends with the phenylalanine, and has 17 residues. Just the 51-base CDR3 DNA is kept, in frame starting at base 1. The germline V gene gives CDR1 as MDHEN and CDR2 as SYDVKM.